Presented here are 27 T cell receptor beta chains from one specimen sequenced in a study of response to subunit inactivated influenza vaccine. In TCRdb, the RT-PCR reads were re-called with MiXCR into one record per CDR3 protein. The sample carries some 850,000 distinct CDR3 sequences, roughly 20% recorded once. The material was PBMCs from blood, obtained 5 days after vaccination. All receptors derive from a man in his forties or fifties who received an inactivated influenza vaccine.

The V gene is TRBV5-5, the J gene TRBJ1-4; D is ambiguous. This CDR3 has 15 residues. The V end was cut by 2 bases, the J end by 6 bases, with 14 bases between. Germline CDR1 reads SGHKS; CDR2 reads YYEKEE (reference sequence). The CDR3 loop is CASSFSEGPHEKLFF. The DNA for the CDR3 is TGTGCCAGCAGCTTTTCCGAGGGCCCTCATGAAAAACTGTTTTTT.

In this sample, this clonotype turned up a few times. The CDR3 DNA sequence: TGTGCCAGCGGTGGGGAGTCAGGCACCGGGGAGCTGTTTTTT. Its translation is CASGGESGTGELFF. V gene TRBV5-5 combines with J gene TRBJ2-2, with a possible D match to TRBD2 (5 bases). From germline, CDR1 is SGHKS and CDR2 YYEKEE (reference sequence). Trimming took 7 bases from V and 4 from J, leaving 14 bases between them. The CDR3 is made up of 14 amino acids. Looking up the rest from reference TRBV5-5 and TRBJ2-2 gives the full variable domain: DAGVTQSPTHLIKTRGQQVTLRCSPISGHKSVSWYQQVLGQGPQFIFQYYEKEERGRGNFPDRFSARQFPNYSSELNVNALLLGDSALYLCASGGESGTGELFFGEGSRLTVL.

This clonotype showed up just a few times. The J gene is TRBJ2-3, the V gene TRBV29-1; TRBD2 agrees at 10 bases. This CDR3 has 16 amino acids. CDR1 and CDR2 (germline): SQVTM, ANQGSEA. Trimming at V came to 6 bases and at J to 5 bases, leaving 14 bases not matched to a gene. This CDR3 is CSVKAGELAGVDTQYF. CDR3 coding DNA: TGCAGCGTAAAGGCTGGGGAGCTAGCGGGGGTAGATACGCAGTATTTT.

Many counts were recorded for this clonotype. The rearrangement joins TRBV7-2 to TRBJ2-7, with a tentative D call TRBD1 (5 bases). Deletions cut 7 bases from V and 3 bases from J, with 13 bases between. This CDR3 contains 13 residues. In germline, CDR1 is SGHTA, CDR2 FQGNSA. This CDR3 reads CASNVWGSYEQYF. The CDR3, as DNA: TGTGCCAGCAACGTTTGGGGCAGCTACGAGCAGTACTTC.

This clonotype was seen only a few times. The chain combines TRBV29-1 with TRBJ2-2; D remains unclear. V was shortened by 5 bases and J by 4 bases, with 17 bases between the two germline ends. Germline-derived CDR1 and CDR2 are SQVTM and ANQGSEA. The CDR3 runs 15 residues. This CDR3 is CSVQFGTRGTGELFF. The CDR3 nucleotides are TGCAGCGTTCAATTTGGTACACGAGGCACCGGGGAGCTGTTTTTT.

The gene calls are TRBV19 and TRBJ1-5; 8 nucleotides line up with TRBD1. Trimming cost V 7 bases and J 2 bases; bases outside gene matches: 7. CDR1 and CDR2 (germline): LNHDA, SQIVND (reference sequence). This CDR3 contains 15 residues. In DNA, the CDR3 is TGTGCCAGTACCCCCGACAGGGGCGGCAATCAGCCCCAGCATTTT. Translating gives CASTPDRGGNQPQHF.

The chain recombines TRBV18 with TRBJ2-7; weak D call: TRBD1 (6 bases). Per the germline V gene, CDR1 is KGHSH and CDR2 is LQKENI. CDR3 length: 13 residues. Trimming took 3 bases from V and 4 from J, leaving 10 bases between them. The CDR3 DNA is TGTGCCAGCTCACCGGACAGCCAGTACGAGCAGTACTTC. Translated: CASSPDSQYEQYF.

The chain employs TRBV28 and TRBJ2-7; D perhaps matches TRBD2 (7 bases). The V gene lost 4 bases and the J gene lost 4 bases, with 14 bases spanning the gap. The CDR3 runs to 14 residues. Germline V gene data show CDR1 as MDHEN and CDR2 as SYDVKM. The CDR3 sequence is CASSWRGLRYEQYF. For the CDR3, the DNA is TGTGCCAGCAGTTGGCGGGGGCTGAGGTACGAGCAGTACTTC.

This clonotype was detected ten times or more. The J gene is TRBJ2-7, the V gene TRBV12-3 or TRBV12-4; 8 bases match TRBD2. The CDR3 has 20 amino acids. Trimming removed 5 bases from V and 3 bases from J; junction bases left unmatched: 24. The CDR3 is CASSKRRGATRDSLFYEQYF. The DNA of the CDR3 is TGTGCCAGCAGTAAACGGCGGGGGGCAACGCGGGATAGCTTGTTCTACGAGCAGTACTTC.

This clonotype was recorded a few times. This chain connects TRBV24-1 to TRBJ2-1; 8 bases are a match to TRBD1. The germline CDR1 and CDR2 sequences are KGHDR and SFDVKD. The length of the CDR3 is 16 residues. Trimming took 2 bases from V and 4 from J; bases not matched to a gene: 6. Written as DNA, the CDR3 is TGTGCCACCAGTGATTCGAGGACAGGGATTTACAATGAGCAGTTCTTC. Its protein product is CATSDSRTGIYNEQFF.

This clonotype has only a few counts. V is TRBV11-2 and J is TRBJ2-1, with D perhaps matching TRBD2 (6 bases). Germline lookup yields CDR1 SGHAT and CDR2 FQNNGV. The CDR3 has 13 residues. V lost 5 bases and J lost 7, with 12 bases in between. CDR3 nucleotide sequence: TGTGCCAGCAGCCCGGGGGTATGGAATGAGCAGTTCTTC. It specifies CASSPGVWNEQFF.

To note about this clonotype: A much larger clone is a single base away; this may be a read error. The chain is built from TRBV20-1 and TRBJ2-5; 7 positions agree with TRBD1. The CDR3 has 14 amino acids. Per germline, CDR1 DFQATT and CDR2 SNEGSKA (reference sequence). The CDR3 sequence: CSGFPRTGQEAQYF. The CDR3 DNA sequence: TGCAGTGGATTCCCCCGGACAGGCCAAGAGGCCCAGTACTTC.

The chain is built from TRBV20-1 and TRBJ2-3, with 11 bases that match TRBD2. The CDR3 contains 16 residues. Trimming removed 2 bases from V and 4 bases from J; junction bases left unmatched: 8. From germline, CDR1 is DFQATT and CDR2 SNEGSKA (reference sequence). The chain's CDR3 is CSARTGTSGRSDTQYF. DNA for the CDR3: TGCAGTGCTAGAACCGGGACTAGCGGACGGTCAGATACGCAGTATTTT.

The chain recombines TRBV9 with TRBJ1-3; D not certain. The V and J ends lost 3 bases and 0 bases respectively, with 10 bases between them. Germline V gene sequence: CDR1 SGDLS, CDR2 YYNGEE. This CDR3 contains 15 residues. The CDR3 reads CASSADLSSGNTIYF. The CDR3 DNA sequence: TGTGCCAGCAGCGCGGACCTCAGCTCTGGAAACACCATATATTTT.

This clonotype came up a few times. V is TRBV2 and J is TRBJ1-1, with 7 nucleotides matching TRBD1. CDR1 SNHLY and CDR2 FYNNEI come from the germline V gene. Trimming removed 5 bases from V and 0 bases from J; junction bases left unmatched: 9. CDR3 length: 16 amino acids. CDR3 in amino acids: CASSSDRVELNTEAFF. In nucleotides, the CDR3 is TGTGCCAGCAGTTCTGACAGGGTGGAATTGAACACTGAAGCTTTCTTT.

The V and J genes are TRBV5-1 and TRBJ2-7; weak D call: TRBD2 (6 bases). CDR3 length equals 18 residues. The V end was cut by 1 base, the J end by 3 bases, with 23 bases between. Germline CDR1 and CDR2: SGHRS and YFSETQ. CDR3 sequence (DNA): TGCGCCAGCAGCTTGCCTTCTGCCCCCGGGGGTCGACGCTACGAGCAGTACTTC. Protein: CASSLPSAPGGRRYEQYF.

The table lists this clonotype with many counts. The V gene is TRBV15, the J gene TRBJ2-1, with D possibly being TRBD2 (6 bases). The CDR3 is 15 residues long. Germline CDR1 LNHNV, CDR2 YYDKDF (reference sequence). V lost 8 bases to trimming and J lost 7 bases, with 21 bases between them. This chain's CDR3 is CATGLGRELLNEQFF. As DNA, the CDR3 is TGTGCCACCGGCCTGGGGCGGGAACTACTAAATGAGCAGTTCTTC.

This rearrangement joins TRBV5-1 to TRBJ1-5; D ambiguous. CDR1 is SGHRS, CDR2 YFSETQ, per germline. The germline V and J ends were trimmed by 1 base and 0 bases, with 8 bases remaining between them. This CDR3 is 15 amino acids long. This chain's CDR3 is CASSLSPSSNQPQHF. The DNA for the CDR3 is TGCGCCAGCAGCTTGTCACCCAGTAGCAATCAGCCCCAGCATTTT.

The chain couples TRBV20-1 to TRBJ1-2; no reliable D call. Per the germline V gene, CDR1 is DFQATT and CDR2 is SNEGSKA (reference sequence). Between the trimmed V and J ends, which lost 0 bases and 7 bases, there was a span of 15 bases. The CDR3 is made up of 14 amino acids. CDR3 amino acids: CSAREQRVLGGYTF. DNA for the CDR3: TGCAGTGCTAGAGAACAGCGCGTCCTAGGTGGCTACACCTTC.

This chain's CDR3 is CSAGGRGQVSSPLHF. CDR3 DNA: TGCAGTGCTGGGGGGAGGGGACAAGTCAGTTCACCCCTCCACTTT. The rearrangement joins TRBV20-1 to TRBJ1-6, with a weak D call TRBD1 (6 bases). The CDR3 has 15 residues. Germline CDR1 and CDR2: DFQATT and SNEGSKA (reference sequence). The germline V and J ends were trimmed by 5 bases and 9 bases, with 20 bases remaining between them.

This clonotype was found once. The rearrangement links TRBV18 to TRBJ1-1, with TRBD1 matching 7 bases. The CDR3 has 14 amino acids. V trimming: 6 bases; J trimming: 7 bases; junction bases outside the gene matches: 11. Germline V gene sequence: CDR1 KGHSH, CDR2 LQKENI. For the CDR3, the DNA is TGTGCCAGCTCCGACAAGACAGGGCCTATTGAAGCTTTCTTT. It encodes CASSDKTGPIEAFF.

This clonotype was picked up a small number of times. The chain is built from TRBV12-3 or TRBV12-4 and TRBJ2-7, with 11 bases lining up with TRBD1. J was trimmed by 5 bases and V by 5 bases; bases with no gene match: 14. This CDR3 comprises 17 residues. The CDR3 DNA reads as TGTGCCAGCAGTCCGGTTATGGGGACAGGGGGAGCGGACGAGCAGTACTTC. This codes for CASSPVMGTGGADEQYF.

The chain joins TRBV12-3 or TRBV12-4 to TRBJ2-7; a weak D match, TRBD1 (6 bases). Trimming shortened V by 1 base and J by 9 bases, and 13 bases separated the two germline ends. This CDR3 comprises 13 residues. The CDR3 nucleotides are TGTGCCAGCAGTTTAGGGCAGGGGATGGGGCAGTACTTC. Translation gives CASSLGQGMGQYF.

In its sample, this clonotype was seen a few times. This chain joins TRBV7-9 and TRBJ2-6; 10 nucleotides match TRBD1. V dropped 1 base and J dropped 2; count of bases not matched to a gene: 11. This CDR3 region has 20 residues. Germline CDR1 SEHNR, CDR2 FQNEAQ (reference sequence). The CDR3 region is CASSLVSPGQGFAGANVLTF. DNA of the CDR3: TGTGCCAGCAGCTTAGTCTCGCCGGGACAGGGGTTTGCTGGGGCCAACGTCCTGACTTTC.

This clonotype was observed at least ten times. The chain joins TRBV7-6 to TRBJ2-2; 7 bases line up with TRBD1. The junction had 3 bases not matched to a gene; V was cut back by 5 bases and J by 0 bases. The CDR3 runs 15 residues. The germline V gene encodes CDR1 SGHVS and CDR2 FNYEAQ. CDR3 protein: CASSTGTANTGELFF. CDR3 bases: TGTGCCAGCAGCACCGGGACAGCGAACACCGGGGAGCTGTTTTTT.

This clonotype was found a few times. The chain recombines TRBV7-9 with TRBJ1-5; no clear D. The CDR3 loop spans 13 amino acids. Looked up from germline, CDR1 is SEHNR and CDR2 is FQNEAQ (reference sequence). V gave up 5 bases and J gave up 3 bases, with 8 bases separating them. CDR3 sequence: CASSQDANQPQHF. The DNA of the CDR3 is TGTGCCAGCAGCCAGGACGCCAATCAGCCCCAGCATTTT.

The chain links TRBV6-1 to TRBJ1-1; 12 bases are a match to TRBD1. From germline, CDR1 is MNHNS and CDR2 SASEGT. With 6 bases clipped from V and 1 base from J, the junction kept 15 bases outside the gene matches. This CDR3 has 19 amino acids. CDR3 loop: CASSLRGDRGPSGNTEAFF. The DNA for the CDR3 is TGTGCCAGCAGCCTGCGTGGGGACAGGGGGCCTTCAGGGAACACTGAAGCTTTCTTT.